These 30 T cell receptor beta chains were all obtained from the same sample, sequenced in a study of T-cell memory formation after mild COVID-19. MiXCR, applied by TCRdb to the 5' RACE reads, yields one record per CDR3 protein. The sample lists about 500,000 distinct CDR3 sequences, about a fifth occurring once. Sample: PBMCs or a T cell subset sorted from them (not recorded which). The origin of the receptors is an adult woman who had mild COVID-19 (a few samples of this study predate the infection). Cell type and time point are not known.

This clonotype was seen a few times. DNA of the CDR3: TGCAGCGTTGTGCCAGCGGACGAAGAGACCCAGTACTTC. Its translation: CSVVPADEETQYF. The chain carries TRBV29-1 and TRBJ2-5, with D maybe TRBD2 (5 bases). Germline lookup yields CDR1 SQVTM and CDR2 ANQGSEA. Trimming cost V 4 bases and J 3 bases, with 12 bases left between them. The CDR3 is 13 residues long.

This clonotype was detected only a few times. The chain couples TRBV6-5 to TRBJ2-3; TRBD2 matches 8 bases. The V segment lost 6 bases and the J segment 4 bases; nucleotides outside the gene matches: 9. The CDR3 length is 15 residues. Germline V gene sequence: CDR1 MNHEY, CDR2 SVGAGI. Here the CDR3 DNA reads TGTGCCAGCAGACCCCACGGGGGGGCCGCAGATACGCAGTATTTT. This gives the protein CASRPHGGAADTQYF.

This clonotype was seen a few times. The V and J genes are TRBV15 and TRBJ2-1, with 13 bases identical to TRBD2. The CDR3 loop spans 16 amino acids. Germline V CDR1 and CDR2: LNHNV, YYDKDF (reference sequence). Trimming took 1 base from V and 6 from J; bases not matched to a gene: 3. CDR3 in amino acids: CATSRALAGGPNEQFF. The CDR3 DNA reads TGTGCCACCAGCAGAGCACTAGCGGGGGGGCCCAATGAGCAGTTCTTC.

This clonotype has at least ten counts. This chain connects TRBV24-1 to TRBJ1-5, with unresolved D. CDR3 size: 12 residues. V shed 7 bases and J shed 6 bases, with 9 bases lying between them. Germline V lookup: CDR1 KGHDR, CDR2 SFDVKD. The CDR3 spells CATSKAGQPQHF. The DNA for the CDR3 is TGTGCCACCAGCAAGGCGGGTCAGCCCCAGCATTTT.

CDR3 nucleotide sequence: TGTGCCACCAGTGCCCTCCGGTCACCAAATCAGCCCCAGCATTTT. Translating gives CATSALRSPNQPQHF. J is TRBJ1-5 and V is TRBV24-1; D gene ambiguous. The CDR3 runs 15 residues. Germline values: CDR1 KGHDR, CDR2 SFDVKD. The V end was cut by 5 bases, the J end by 4 bases, with 14 bases between.

This clonotype was counted between two and nine times. The genes are TRBV19 and TRBJ1-2; D gene ambiguous. CDR1 LNHDA and CDR2 SQIVND come from the germline V gene (reference sequence). This CDR3 has 14 amino acids. Trimming removed 4 bases at V and 1 base at J, with 10 bases between. The CDR3 sequence is CASSTDGRNYGYTF. CDR3 DNA: TGTGCCAGTAGTACAGACGGACGTAACTATGGCTACACCTTC.

The CDR3 loop is CASSGKRSLKETQYF. The CDR3 nucleotides read TGTGCCAGCAGCGGAAAGAGGTCGTTAAAAGAGACCCAGTACTTC. The J gene is TRBJ2-5, the V gene TRBV11-1; D remains unclear. This CDR3 comprises 15 residues. Trimming took 5 bases from V and 3 from J, leaving 16 bases between them. Looked up from germline, CDR1 is SGHAT and CDR2 is FQDESV (reference sequence).

This clonotype has more than one count but fewer than ten. V usage is TRBV24-1 and J usage is TRBJ1-1; D gene ambiguous. The CDR3 is made up of 14 amino acids. With 3 bases removed from V and 6 bases from J, the gap between germline ends came to 13 bases. Germline assignment: CDR1 KGHDR and CDR2 SFDVKD. The CDR3, as DNA: TGTGCCACCAGTGATGTCTGGACGGACGCTGAAGCTTTCTTT. Its translation: CATSDVWTDAEAFF.

The gene calls are TRBV5-1 and TRBJ1-1; 7 nucleotides align to TRBD1. V lost 0 bases to trimming and J lost 1 base; unmatched junction nucleotides: 6. CDR1 and CDR2 (germline): SGHRS, YFSETQ. CDR3 length equals 16 residues. The CDR3 sequence: CASSLAYGTENTEAFF. Here the CDR3 DNA reads TGCGCCAGCAGCTTGGCCTACGGGACAGAGAACACTGAAGCTTTCTTT.

This clonotype has only a few counts. The J gene is TRBJ2-5, the V gene TRBV29-1; 9 nucleotides agree with TRBD1. V dropped 7 bases and J dropped 5; count of bases not matched to a gene: 11. Per germline, CDR1 SQVTM and CDR2 ANQGSEA. The length of the CDR3 is 14 residues. The CDR3 reads CSAYGQGSSETQYF. The DNA for the CDR3 is TGCAGCGCTTACGGACAGGGGTCGTCGGAGACCCAGTACTTC.

This clonotype was recorded at least ten times. The chain combines TRBV20-1 with TRBJ2-1; maybe TRBD2 (6 bases). Trimming took 2 bases from V and 9 from J, leaving 14 bases between them. The germline gives CDR1 DFQATT, CDR2 SNEGSKA (reference sequence). CDR3 length: 13 residues. Here the CDR3 DNA reads TGCAGTGCTAGAAACGTAGCGGTCGGTGAGCAGTTCTTC. Protein: CSARNVAVGEQFF.

V and J are TRBV6-5 and TRBJ1-2; TRBD1 matches 8 bases. Germline lookup yields CDR1 MNHEY and CDR2 SVGAGI. The ends lost 0 bases at V and 2 bases at J; junction bases unmatched: 5. CDR3 size: 16 residues. Written as DNA, the CDR3 is TGTGCCAGCAGTTACTCCAGCAGGGGGCAGAACTATGGCTACACCTTC. The encoded protein is CASSYSSRGQNYGYTF.

The chain links TRBV7-7 to TRBJ2-2; D ambiguous. The germline CDR1 and CDR2 sequences are SSHAT and FNYEAQ (reference sequence). CDR3 length equals 14 residues. Deletions cut 4 bases from V and 7 bases from J, with 13 bases between. The DNA for the CDR3 is TGTGCCAGCAGCTCCCGGATTGATGGCGGGGAGCTGTTTTTT. As protein: CASSSRIDGGELFF.

This clonotype has only a few counts. The gene calls are TRBV5-1 and TRBJ2-7; weak D call: TRBD1 (6 bases). The length of the CDR3 is 15 residues. V was shortened by 0 bases and J by 2 bases, with 12 bases between the two germline ends. Germline lookup yields CDR1 SGHRS and CDR2 YFSETQ. Here the CDR3 reads CASSLDVGATYEQYF. The CDR3 DNA reads TGCGCCAGCAGCTTGGATGTGGGGGCGACCTACGAGCAGTACTTC.

This clonotype appeared a few times. The V gene is TRBV4-2, the J gene TRBJ2-1; 9 nucleotides align to TRBD1. The CDR3 is 15 residues long. Trimming took 1 base from V and 5 from J; bases not matched to a gene: 3. Looked up from germline, CDR1 is LGHNA and CDR2 is YNFKEQ. The CDR3 nucleotides are TGTGCCAGCAGCCAAGGGGACAGGGATAACAATGAGCAGTTCTTC. It translates to CASSQGDRDNNEQFF.

This clonotype came up a few times. The DNA of the CDR3 is TGTGCCACCAGTGATCTCGTTCGGTGCAGGGCCCCTCAAGAGACCCAGTACTTC. This gives the protein CATSDLVRCRAPQETQYF. V gene TRBV24-1 combines with J gene TRBJ2-5, with a tentative D call TRBD1 (5 bases). CDR1 and CDR2 (germline): KGHDR, SFDVKD. This CDR3 is built from 18 residues. V dropped 3 bases and J dropped 2 bases, with 21 bases sitting between them.

The CDR3 region has the DNA TGTGCCAGCAGCTTAGTGGGGGTCACTGAAGCTTTCTTT. It is translated as CASSLVGVTEAFF. The chain couples TRBV7-8 to TRBJ1-1; perhaps TRBD1 as D (5 bases). Germline loops: CDR1 SGHVS, CDR2 FQNEAQ. This CDR3 contains 13 residues. The ends were cut back, 1 base at V and 4 bases at J, with 7 bases in the middle.

This clonotype has only a few counts. The DNA of the CDR3 is TGTGCCAGCAGTCTACAGGGGCTCCGCACAGATACGCAGTATTTT. Protein sequence: CASSLQGLRTDTQYF. This rearrangement joins TRBV5-6 to TRBJ2-3; 7 positions agree with TRBD1. Germline V CDR1 and CDR2: SGHDT, YYEEEE. This CDR3 is 15 amino acids long. Trimming at V came to 5 bases and at J to 1 base, leaving 7 bases not matched to a gene.

This clonotype has only one observation. The genes are TRBV6-5 and TRBJ2-7, with TRBD2 as a possible D gene (6 bases). The CDR3 has 16 residues. The germline V gene encodes CDR1 MNHEY and CDR2 SVGAGI. V was pared by 5 bases and J by 0 bases, with 17 bases between. The CDR3 region is CASSDLGGASSYEQYF. The CDR3, as DNA: TGTGCCAGCAGTGACTTGGGCGGGGCGAGCTCCTACGAGCAGTACTTC.

V and J are TRBV7-9 and TRBJ1-6; no reliable D call. Germline assignment: CDR1 SEHNR and CDR2 FQNEAQ (reference sequence). The CDR3 runs to 13 residues. V lost 3 bases and J 6 bases, leaving 6 bases between the germline ends. For the CDR3, the DNA is TGTGCCAGCAGCTTCGGCCCTAATTCACCCCTCCACTTT. Its protein is CASSFGPNSPLHF.

This clonotype was recorded a few times. This rearrangement joins TRBV6-6 to TRBJ2-1, with 14 bases fitting TRBD2. The CDR3 runs 16 residues. V lost 6 bases, J lost 7 bases, and 8 bases stayed unmatched. Germline-derived CDR1 and CDR2 are MNHNY and SVGAGI (reference sequence). The CDR3 loop is CASSSGTSGSVNEQFF. In DNA, the CDR3 is TGTGCCAGCAGCTCCGGGACTAGCGGGAGTGTGAATGAGCAGTTCTTC.

Ten or more counts support this clonotype. The chain combines TRBV5-1 with TRBJ1-1; D unclear. Per germline, CDR1 SGHRS and CDR2 YFSETQ. V was cut by 2 bases and J by 6 bases, with 17 bases left in between. The CDR3 is made up of 15 amino acids. The CDR3 sequence is CASSLGPRKGAEAFF. For the CDR3, the DNA is TGCGCCAGCAGCTTAGGTCCCCGAAAAGGCGCTGAAGCTTTCTTT.

The table lists this clonotype with a few counts. The chain recombines TRBV4-3 with TRBJ2-2; D is uncertain. There are 14 residues in the CDR3. V was shortened by 0 bases and J by 4 bases, with 6 bases between the two germline ends. CDR1 LGHNA and CDR2 YSLEER come from the germline V gene. The CDR3 DNA reads as TGCGCCAGCAGCCAAGAGGGTCCCACCGGGGAGCTGTTTTTT. This encodes CASSQEGPTGELFF.

This clonotype occurred a few times. The chain joins TRBV7-9 to TRBJ2-1; 8 bases align to TRBD2. The germline CDR1 and CDR2 sequences are SEHNR and FQNEAQ (reference sequence). The CDR3 has 16 residues. With V trimmed by 5 bases and J by 7 bases, 13 bases remained unmatched. The CDR3: CASSAVGSGIRNEQFF. In nucleotides, the CDR3 is TGTGCCAGCAGCGCCGTCGGTAGCGGGATTCGGAATGAGCAGTTCTTC.

This clonotype was found a few times. The genes are TRBV20-1 and TRBJ1-2; D remains unclear. V was shortened by 6 bases and J by 5 bases, with 7 bases between the two germline ends. The CDR3 has 10 amino acids. Germline CDR1 and CDR2: DFQATT and SNEGSKA (reference sequence). This CDR3 reads CSAALYGYTF. In nucleotides, the CDR3 is TGCAGTGCGGCACTATATGGCTACACCTTC.

This clonotype was seen a handful of times. The chain employs TRBV29-1 and TRBJ2-7; TRBD1 matches at 11 bases. The trim removed 4 bases at V and 7 bases at J, leaving 9 bases unmatched. Per the germline V gene, CDR1 is SQVTM and CDR2 is ANQGSEA. This CDR3 region has 14 residues. CDR3: CSVVSGTGGWEQYF. The CDR3 DNA reads as TGCAGCGTTGTGTCGGGGACAGGGGGTTGGGAGCAGTACTTC.

This sequence joins TRBV3-1 and TRBJ2-2, with no clear D. V was cut by 2 bases and J by 4 bases, with 8 bases left in between. The CDR3 is made up of 14 amino acids. Germline-derived CDR1 and CDR2 are LGHDT and YNNKEL (reference sequence). The CDR3 nucleotides read TGTGCCAGCAGCCAACGGGCTGCCACCGGGGAGCTGTTTTTT. Translated: CASSQRAATGELFF. Supplemented by reference TRBV3-1 and TRBJ2-2, the full variable domain reads DTAVSQTPKYLVTQMGNDKSIKCEQNLGHDTMYWYKQDSKKFLKIMFSYNNKELIINETVPNRFSPKSPDKAHLNLHINSLELGDSAVYFCASSQRAATGELFFGEGSRLTVL.

This chain uses TRBV15 with TRBJ1-1; the match to TRBD1 covers 9 bases. CDR1 and CDR2 (germline): LNHNV, YYDKDF (reference sequence). The CDR3 totals 16 residues. V shed 1 base, J shed 0 bases, and the junction held 3 bases outside the gene matches. Here the CDR3 reads CATSRAGQGLNTEAFF. The CDR3 DNA sequence: TGTGCCACCAGCAGAGCGGGACAGGGATTGAACACTGAAGCTTTCTTT.

The J gene is TRBJ1-4, the V gene TRBV3-1, with D hard to call. Germline V gene data show CDR1 as LGHDT and CDR2 as YNNKEL (reference sequence). The CDR3 runs to 15 residues. Trimming cost V 1 base and J 7 bases, with 13 bases left between them. The CDR3 DNA sequence: TGTGCCAGCAGCCAAGTCCCGGGGATCCTTGAAAAACTGTTTTTT. The encoded protein is CASSQVPGILEKLFF.

This clonotype was detected many times. The V gene is TRBV3-1, the J gene TRBJ2-1, with 7 nucleotides matching TRBD1. The V segment lost 2 bases and the J segment 1 base; nucleotides outside the gene matches: 5. The germline V gene has CDR1 LGHDT and CDR2 YNNKEL (reference sequence). The CDR3 is made up of 16 amino acids. The CDR3 here is CASSQPGQRSYNEQFF. The CDR3 bases are TGTGCCAGCAGCCAACCGGGACAGAGGTCCTACAATGAGCAGTTCTTC.